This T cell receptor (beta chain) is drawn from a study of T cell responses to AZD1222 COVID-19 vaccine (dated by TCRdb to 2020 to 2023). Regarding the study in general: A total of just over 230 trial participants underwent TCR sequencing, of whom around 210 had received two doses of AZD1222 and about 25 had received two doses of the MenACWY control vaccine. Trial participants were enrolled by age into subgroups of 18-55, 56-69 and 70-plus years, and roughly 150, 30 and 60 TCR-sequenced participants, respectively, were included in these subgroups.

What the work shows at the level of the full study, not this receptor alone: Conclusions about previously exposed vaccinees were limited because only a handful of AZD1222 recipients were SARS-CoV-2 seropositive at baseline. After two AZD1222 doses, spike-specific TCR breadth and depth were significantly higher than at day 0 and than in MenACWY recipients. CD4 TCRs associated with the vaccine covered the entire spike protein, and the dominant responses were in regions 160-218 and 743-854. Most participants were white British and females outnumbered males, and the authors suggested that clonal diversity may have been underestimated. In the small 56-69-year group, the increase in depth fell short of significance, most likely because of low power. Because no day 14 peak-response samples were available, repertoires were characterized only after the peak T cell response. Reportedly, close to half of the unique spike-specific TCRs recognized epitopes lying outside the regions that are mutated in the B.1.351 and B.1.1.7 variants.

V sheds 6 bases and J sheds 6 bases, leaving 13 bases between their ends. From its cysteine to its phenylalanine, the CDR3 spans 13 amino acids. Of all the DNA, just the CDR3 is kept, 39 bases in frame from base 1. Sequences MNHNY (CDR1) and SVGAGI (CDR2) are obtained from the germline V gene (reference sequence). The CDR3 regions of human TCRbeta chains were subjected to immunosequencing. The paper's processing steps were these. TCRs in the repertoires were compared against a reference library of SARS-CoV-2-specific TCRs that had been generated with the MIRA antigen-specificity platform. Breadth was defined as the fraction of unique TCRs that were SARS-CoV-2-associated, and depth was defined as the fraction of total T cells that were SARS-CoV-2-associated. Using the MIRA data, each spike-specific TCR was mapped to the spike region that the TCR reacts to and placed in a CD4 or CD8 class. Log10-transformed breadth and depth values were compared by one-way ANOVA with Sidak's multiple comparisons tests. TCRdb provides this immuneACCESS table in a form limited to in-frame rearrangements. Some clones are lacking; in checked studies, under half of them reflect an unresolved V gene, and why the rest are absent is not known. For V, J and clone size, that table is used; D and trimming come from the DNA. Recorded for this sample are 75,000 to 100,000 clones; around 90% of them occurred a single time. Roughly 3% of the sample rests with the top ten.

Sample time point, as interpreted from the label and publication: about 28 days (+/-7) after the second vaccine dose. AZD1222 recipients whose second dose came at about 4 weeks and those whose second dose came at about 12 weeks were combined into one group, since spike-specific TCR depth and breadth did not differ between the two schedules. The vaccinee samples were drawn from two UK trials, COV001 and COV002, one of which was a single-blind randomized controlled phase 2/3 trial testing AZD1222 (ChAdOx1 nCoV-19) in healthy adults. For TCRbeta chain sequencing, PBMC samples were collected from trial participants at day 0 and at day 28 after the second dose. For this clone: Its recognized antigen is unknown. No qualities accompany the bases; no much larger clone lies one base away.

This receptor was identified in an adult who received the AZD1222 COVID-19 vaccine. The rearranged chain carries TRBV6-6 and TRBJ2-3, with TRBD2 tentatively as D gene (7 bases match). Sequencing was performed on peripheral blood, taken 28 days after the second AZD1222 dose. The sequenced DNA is TGTGCCAGCAGCGGGGGGCCCGCCGATACGCAGTATTTT. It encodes CASSGGPADTQYF.